This TCR beta chain was recorded in a study of tumour-infiltrating T cells in Burkitt lymphoma (dated by TCRdb to about 2020). Background on the whole study: All epidemiological subtypes of Burkitt lymphoma were represented among the approximately 80 patients who made up the cohort. TCR repertoire data were compared against clinical outcome, and productive clonality predicted overall survival and progression-free survival independently of established prognostic factors such as age at diagnosis.

A few counts support this clone. Its recognized antigen is unknown. Sequence at one end of the junction differs from germline and may be a read error. Measured from the cysteine to the phenylalanine, the CDR3 is 13 residues long. The sequence is cut down to CDR3 DNA, 39 bases in frame from base 1. CDR1 and CDR2 (SGHRS, YFSETQ) derive from the germline V gene. Overall study results and their limits: Several public clonotypes shared across numerous Burkitt lymphoma patients were found, and shared tumour neoantigen selection absent from diffuse large B-cell lymphoma was thereby suggested.

The method was the immunoSEQ multiplex PCR assay. TCRdb limited this immuneACCESS table to in-frame rearrangements with V and J called. A share of clones is missing; checked studies link under half to unresolved V genes, and the rest is unexplained. The sample records 46,000 or so clones, roughly 30% of which are singletons. 2.9% of the sample rests with the top ten. The receptor was isolated from a human donor with Burkitt lymphoma. Sequencing was done on a sample of tumor tissue. This chain joins TRBV5-1 to TRBJ1-2, with TRBD1 tentatively as D gene (5 bases match). CDR3 region: CASSLDINCGYTF. The sequence in DNA is TGCGCCAGCAGCCTGGACATCAACTGTGGCTATACCTTC.